Below, 32 T cell receptor beta chains from the same sample are listed, as sequenced in a study of tumor-infiltrating lymphocytes in primary liver carcinoma (dated by TCRdb to between 2016 and 2019). Sequencing was performed on an Illumina HiSeq 2500. A constant-region primer and ProtoScript II reverse transcriptase were used to reverse-transcribe TCRbeta-specific cDNA from 500 ng total RNA. Construction of the TCRbeta libraries relied on three nested rounds of multiplex PCR, following a slightly modified ARM-PCR procedure. Multiplex TRBV1-TRBV30 forward primers and a Cbeta reverse primer were used in the first two PCR rounds, each of which was run for around 10 cycles. TCRdb reprocessing: public reads trimmed at Q25 with fastp, clones called with MiXCR, in-frame beta chains kept. Each entry is one CDR3 protein sequence, shown with its most common DNA and genes. The table for this sample lists some 64,000 distinct CDR3 sequences; over 60% of them were counted only once. The top ten constitute about 40% of the sample.

Without any cell sorting, total RNA and DNA were co-extracted from 20-30 mg of bulk tissue using the AllPrep DNA/RNA mini kit. Sequenced material: liver tumor tissue from sampling region 4. Read against the paper, the sample's cell subset or site label means: tumor region T4, right-lateral pole. These receptor sequences come from a man in his forties with primary liver carcinoma and hepatitis B virus infection.

J is TRBJ1-2 and V is TRBV6-5; 7 nucleotides line up with TRBD1. The CDR3 sequence is 15 residues long. CDR1 MNHEY and CDR2 SVGAGI come from the germline V gene. Trimming removed 8 bases from V and 4 bases from J; junction bases left unmatched: 13. The CDR3 coding sequence is TGTGCCAGCCGTCGACCCTCGACAGGGAGCTATGGCTACACCTTC. Translation gives CASRRPSTGSYGYTF.

There are a few counts of this clonotype. At one of its ends the junction is not consistent with the germline gene, which may arise from a read error. The chain carries TRBV6-5 and TRBJ1-2; TRBD1 matches 8 bases. Germline-derived CDR1 and CDR2 are MNHEY and SVGAGI. This CDR3 is built from 14 residues. CDR3 protein: CAITQDREYYGYTF. The CDR3, as DNA: TGTGCCATCACCCAGGACAGGGAGTACTATGGTTACACCTTC.

This clonotype appeared many times. The chain's CDR3 is CASSLERGTDTQYF. The CDR3 coding sequence is TGTGCCAGCAGCTTAGAAAGAGGCACAGATACGCAGTATTTT. This chain links TRBV11-2 with TRBJ2-3, with D uncertain. CDR3 length: 14 residues. The germline gives CDR1 SGHAT, CDR2 FQNNGV. Trimming took 0 bases from V and 1 from J, leaving 5 bases between them.

This clonotype was detected only once. The V gene is TRBV28, the J gene TRBJ2-1; D possibly corresponds to TRBD1 (6 bases). Between the trimmed V and J ends, which lost 1 base and 15 bases, there was a span of 13 bases. Germline assignment: CDR1 MDHEN and CDR2 SYDVKM. This CDR3 contains 12 residues. The CDR3 here is CASSLSRGPLFF. The CDR3 DNA sequence: TGTGCCAGCAGTTTATCCAGGGGCCCTTTGTTCTTC.

Note on this clonotype: A single base separates this from a much larger clone, so it may be a read error. The chain couples TRBV24-1 to TRBJ2-1; D ambiguous. Trimming took off 5 bases at V and 7 bases at J, with 8 bases between the two ends. Germline CDR1 reads KGHDR; CDR2 reads SFDVKD. The length of the CDR3 is 12 residues. DNA of the CDR3: TGTGCCACCAGTGGTTTAGGGAATGAGCAGTTCTTC. Its protein is CATSGLGNEQFF.

Regarding this clonotype: Because the CDR3 is missing its conserved closing phenylalanine or tryptophan, this is likely a read error. The V gene is TRBV6-5, the J gene TRBJ2-3; D may be TRBD2 (5 bases). Trimming took off 6 bases at V and 2 bases at J, with 18 bases between the two ends. The CDR3 consists of 16 residues. Per the germline V gene, CDR1 is MNHEY and CDR2 is SVGAGI. The CDR3 loop reads CASRAVAGPITDTQYL. For the CDR3, the DNA is TGTGCCAGCAGGGCTGTTGCGGGCCCTATCACAGATACGCAGTATTTG.

Details on this clonotype: This could be a read error, since a much larger clone is one nucleotide away. The gene calls are TRBV11-3 and TRBJ1-1; D not certain. CDR1 SGHNT and CDR2 YENEEA come from the germline V gene. The CDR3 is made up of 13 amino acids. Between the trimmed V and J ends, which lost 3 bases and 3 bases, there was a span of 8 bases. The CDR3 nucleotides are TGTGCCAGCAGCTTTGTAGGGTACACTGAAGCTTTCTTT. Residues: CASSFVGYTEAFF.

This clonotype was counted only a few times. The gene calls are TRBV6-5 and TRBJ2-5; D ambiguous. This CDR3 contains 13 residues. From germline, CDR1 is MNHEY and CDR2 SVGAGI. Trimming pared 8 bases from V and 5 bases from J, leaving 15 bases between. The CDR3 loop is CASGTAVGETQYF. Here the CDR3 DNA reads TGTGCCAGCGGCACCGCGGTGGGGGAGACCCAGTACTTC.

The chain has TRBV9 and TRBJ2-1; 10 positions agree with TRBD1. Unmatched junction bases numbered 9, after V lost 3 bases and J lost 6 bases. Germline CDR1 SGDLS, CDR2 YYNGEE. This CDR3 contains 16 residues. In DNA form, the CDR3 reads TGTGCCAGCAGCGAGGTACGGGACAGGGGTTTCAATGAGCAGTTCTTC. This codes for CASSEVRDRGFNEQFF.

This clonotype showed up just a few times. Germline and junction disagree at one end, which may indicate a read error. This rearrangement joins TRBV4-3 to TRBJ2-7; maybe TRBD2 (6 bases). CDR3 length equals 15 residues. Germline assignment: CDR1 LGHNA and CDR2 YSLEER. CDR3 nucleotide sequence: TGTGCCAATAGCCAAGATCGGGAGACTCCCTACGAGCAGTACTTC. Protein sequence: CANSQDRETPYEQYF.

As concerns this clonotype: An end of the junction differs from the germline gene, which may be a read error. V is TRBV6-1 and J is TRBJ1-1; weak D call: TRBD1 (5 bases). CDR1 and CDR2 (germline): MNHNS, SASEGT. The CDR3 contains 13 residues. This CDR3 reads CASSRERGTVAFF. CDR3 in DNA: TGTGCCAGTTCACGGGAGCGGGGCACTGTAGCTTTCTTT.

Notes on this clonotype: A much more abundant neighbour one base away suggests this may be a read error. This rearrangement joins TRBV28 to TRBJ1-1; D is undetermined. Germline CDR1 is MDHEN and CDR2 is SYDVKM. The CDR3 sequence is 16 residues long. Deletions cut 2 bases from V and 0 bases from J, with 13 bases between. The CDR3 region has the DNA TGTGCCAGCAGTTTACCCCCGGCGTCCATGAACACTGAAGCTTTCTTT. It specifies CASSLPPASMNTEAFF. Supplemented by reference TRBV28 and TRBJ1-1, the full variable domain reads DVKVTQSSRYLVKRTGEKVFLECVQDMDHENMFWYRQDPGLGLRLIYFSYDVKMKEKGDIPEGYSVSREKKERFSLILESASTNQTSMYLCASSLPPASMNTEAFFGQGTRLTVV.

Concerning this clonotype: A much larger clone lies a single base off, so this may be a read error. The gene calls are TRBV6-5 and TRBJ2-3, with 8 positions matching TRBD2. This CDR3 region has 15 residues. CDR1 MNHEY and CDR2 SVGAGI come from the germline V gene. This CDR3 is CASSGLAYSIDTQYF. The DNA for the CDR3 is TGTGCCAGCTCCGGACTAGCTTATAGCATAGATACGCAGTATTTT.

This clonotype came up once. One junction end does not reproduce the germline sequence, and a read error may be involved. This sequence joins TRBV12-3 or TRBV12-4 and TRBJ1-1; unclear D gene. The CDR3 runs 15 residues. Here the CDR3 reads CASTPRMSLRTEAIF. CDR3 nucleotides: TGTGCCAGCACTCCACGGATGTCCCTCCGCACTGAAGCTATCTTT.

With respect to this clonotype: At one end, the junction sequence differs from germline, possibly due to a read error. This rearrangement joins TRBV10-3 to TRBJ1-1; D gene unclear. In germline, CDR1 is ENHRY, CDR2 SYGVKD. This CDR3 region has 14 residues. Written as DNA, the CDR3 is TGTTCCATCAGTGACCGCTACACGAACACTGAAACTTTCTTT. It is translated as CSISDRYTNTETFF.

Turning to this clonotype: The junction departs from the called germline gene at one end, perhaps through a read error. The genes are TRBV4-3 and TRBJ2-7, with D perhaps TRBD2 (6 bases). The CDR3 sequence is 15 residues long. Per germline, CDR1 LGHNA and CDR2 YSLEER. CDR3 in DNA: TGCGCCAGCAGCCGAGATCGGGAGACTCCCTACGAGCATTATTTC. It encodes CASSRDRETPYEHYF.

This clonotype was counted only a few times. A much larger clone is a single base away; this may be a read error. This chain uses TRBV5-1 with TRBJ2-3, with 8 bases aligning to TRBD2. V was clipped by 4 bases and J by 0 bases; unmatched bases: 4. The CDR3 is made up of 15 amino acids. CDR1 is SGHRS and CDR2 is YFSETQ in the germline V gene. The CDR3 here is CASSRVAGSTDTQYF. DNA of the CDR3: TGCGCCAGCAGCCGTGTAGCGGGGAGCACAGATACGCAGTATTTT.

In its sample, this clonotype was seen once. Possible read error: a much larger clone is one base away. The rearrangement links TRBV2 to TRBJ1-1; 10 nucleotides line up with TRBD1. V lost 4 bases and J lost 4; bases outside the gene matches: 15. There are 18 residues in the CDR3. The germline V gene has CDR1 SNHLY and CDR2 FYNNEI. The CDR3: CASSGLSRDRGWSTEAFF. The CDR3 nucleotides read TGTGCCAGCAGTGGGTTATCACGGGACAGGGGATGGAGCACTGAAGCTTTCTTT.

Of note for this clonotype: An end of the junction differs from the germline gene, which may be a read error. The chain links TRBV11-2 to TRBJ1-2, with 8 nucleotides matching TRBD1. CDR3 length equals 15 residues. The germline V gene has CDR1 SGHAT and CDR2 FQNNGV. CDR3 DNA sequence: TGCGCCAGCAGTTTAGGTGGGACAGGCCTAGGAGGCTACACCTTC. Residues: CASSLGGTGLGGYTF.

V gene TRBV11-1 combines with J gene TRBJ2-5, with a possible D match to TRBD2 (5 bases). The CDR3 runs to 13 residues. The V gene's germline CDR1 is SGHAT and CDR2 FQDESV (reference sequence). V was shortened by 5 bases and J by 5 bases, with 12 bases between the two germline ends. CDR3 DNA: TGTGCCAGCAGCAGTACTAGAGGCGAGACCCAGTACTTC. Translated: CASSSTRGETQYF.

A note on this clonotype: This CDR3 is missing its conserved last phenylalanine or tryptophan, likely due to a read error. V and J are TRBV29-1 and TRBJ2-3; 10 bases match TRBD1. Germline CDR1 and CDR2: SQVTM and ANQGSEA. The CDR3 totals 14 residues. CDR3 nucleotide sequence: TGCAGCGTTTCCGGGACAGGGGCGTCAGATATGCAGTATATT. Translating it yields CSVSGTGASDMQYI.

Points on this clonotype: With a much larger clone just one base away, this may be a read error. V gene TRBV6-5 combines with J gene TRBJ2-1; 7 bases fit TRBD2. The J segment lost 5 bases and the V segment lost 7 bases, leaving 8 bases of the junction unmatched. This CDR3 spans 14 amino acids. Germline V gene sequence: CDR1 MNHEY, CDR2 SVGAGI. In DNA, the CDR3 is TGTGCCAGCACCACCGGGACTATGGACAATGAGCAGTTCTTC. This encodes CASTTGTMDNEQFF.

About this clonotype itself: The CDR3 does not end in the conserved phenylalanine or tryptophan, so this is likely a read error. CDR3 region: CASSLDRGNLYEQYL. Here the CDR3 DNA reads TGTGCCAGCAGCTTGGATCGCGGGAACCTCTACGAGCAGTACCTA. V and J are TRBV5-4 and TRBJ2-7, with D possibly TRBD2 on 6 matching bases. V lost 0 bases to trimming and J lost 3 bases, with 13 bases between them. The CDR3 extends over 15 amino acids. The germline V gene encodes CDR1 SGHNT and CDR2 YYREEE (reference sequence).

Comments on this clonotype: One junction end disagrees with the germline gene, perhaps due to a read error. The DNA for the CDR3 is TGTGTCAGCAGCTTAGCATTAGGAGGGGTGAACAGCGGGGGGCTGTTTTTT. Amino acid sequence: CVSSLALGGVNSGGLFF. The chain recombines TRBV11-2 with TRBJ2-2; 8 bases map to TRBD2. CDR1 is SGHAT and CDR2 is FQNNGV in the germline V gene. CDR3 size: 17 residues. Together with reference TRBV11-2 and TRBJ2-2, the CDR3 gives the full variable domain: EAGVAQSPRYKIIEKRQSVAFWCNPISGHATLYWYQQILGQGPKLLIQFQNNGVVDDSQLPKDRFSAERLKGVDSTLKIQPAKLEDSAVYLCVSSLALGGVNSGGLFFGEGSRLTVL.

This clonotype appeared many times. This rearrangement joins TRBV4-1 to TRBJ2-5; 8 positions agree with TRBD1. The germline V gene has CDR1 MGHRA and CDR2 YSYEKL. This CDR3 region has 15 residues. V shed 7 bases, J shed 2 bases, and the junction held 9 bases outside the gene matches. The CDR3 DNA reads TGCGCCAGCACCCGACTCGGACAGGGACAAGAGACCCAGTACTTC. Its protein product is CASTRLGQGQETQYF.

Comment on this clonotype: The junction does not match germline at one end; this may be a read error. CDR3 protein: CASSHAGITSYEQYF. CDR3 DNA: TGCGCCAGCAGCCATGCCGGCATTACCTCCTACGAGCAATACTTC. The chain couples TRBV4-1 to TRBJ2-7; no definite D call. Germline CDR1 is MGHRA and CDR2 is YSYEKL. The length of the CDR3 is 15 residues.

In regard to this clonotype: Because it lacks the conserved phenylalanine or tryptophan at the end, this CDR3 is likely a read error. The chain links TRBV11-2 to TRBJ2-1; D possibly corresponds to TRBD2 (5 bases). The germline V gene encodes CDR1 SGHAT and CDR2 FQNNGV. The CDR3 sequence is 15 residues long. The CDR3 is CAGSLSEGPYNEQFL. The CDR3 DNA is TGTGCCGGCAGCTTAAGTGAGGGCCCTTACAATGAGCAGTTCCTC.

This clonotype came up many times. This rearrangement joins TRBV2 to TRBJ1-2; D unresolved. V was trimmed by 6 bases and J by 5 bases, leaving 7 bases between them. The CDR3 totals 11 residues. The germline V gene encodes CDR1 SNHLY and CDR2 FYNNEI. CDR3 bases: TGTGCCAGCAGGGACGTTTATGGCTACACCTTC. It translates to CASRDVYGYTF.

With regard to this clonotype: A much larger clone differs from this one at a single base, so this may be a read error. The chain joins TRBV2 to TRBJ1-1; perhaps TRBD1 as D (5 bases). The CDR3 totals 12 residues. Germline V lookup: CDR1 SNHLY, CDR2 FYNNEI. The CDR3 nucleotides are TGTGCCAGCAGTGAACAGGGCCCTGAAACTTTCTTT. Translated, it gives CASSEQGPETFF.

CDR3 sequence reads: CAWGDVAQGNSPLHF. Written as DNA, the CDR3 is TGTGCTTGGGGTGATGTAGCACAGGGTAATTCACCCCTCCACTTT. The chain is built from TRBV30 and TRBJ1-6, with TRBD1 as a possible D gene (6 bases). This CDR3 has 15 residues. CDR1 is GTSNPN and CDR2 is SVGIG in the germline V gene (reference sequence).

About this clonotype: The junction shows a germline mismatch at one end, possibly a read error. The genes are TRBV5-4 and TRBJ1-6; D not certain. The CDR3 extends over 16 amino acids. Germline V gene data show CDR1 as SGHNT and CDR2 as YYREEE (reference sequence). CDR3 nucleotides: TGTCCCAGCAGTTCGCACCCCGGACCGCAGAATTCACCCCTCCACTTT. Translated, it gives CPSSSHPGPQNSPLHF.

On this clonotype: Since no conserved phenylalanine or tryptophan closes the CDR3, a read error is the likely cause. The chain is built from TRBV10-3 and TRBJ1-5, with D unresolved. Germline CDR1 reads ENHRY; CDR2 reads SYGVKD. The CDR3 contains 14 residues. In DNA, the CDR3 is TGTGCTATCAGTGAGTATGAGGGCGATCGGCCCCAGCATCTT. As protein: CAISEYEGDRPQHL.